The 7 T cell receptor beta chains below were found in one sample sequenced in a study of CXCR3-negative and CXCR3-positive naive CD8 T cells. Libraries of TRB cDNA were made by 5' RACE and carried UMIs. From its re-call of the 5' RACE reads, TCRdb lists each CDR3 protein once, without DNA. The ten top clones account for less than 5%, within a sample of about 24,000 distinct CDR3 sequences. The sample comprised naive CXCR3- CD8+ T cells from blood. As to subset: CD45RO-CCR7+CD27+CD95- naive CD8+ T cells lacking CXCR3 (TNR3-). The source of these receptors is a human donor in good health. Some clones in this sample may be carry-over from other donors' samples.

This sequence joins TRBV20-1 and TRBJ2-1; TCRdb gives TRBD1 as the D gene, but with no DNA this cannot be confirmed. Germline-derived CDR1 and CDR2 are DFQATT and SNEGSKA (reference sequence). The CDR3 is made up of 15 amino acids. This chain's CDR3 is CSATAGDPLYNEQFF.

The rearrangement links TRBV20-1 to TRBJ1-1; without DNA, the TCRdb call of TRBD1 cannot be checked. This CDR3 region has 14 residues. In germline, CDR1 is DFQATT, CDR2 SNEGSKA (reference sequence). The CDR3 is CSARAPGGHTEAFF.

The chain couples TRBV7-3 to TRBJ2-5; TCRdb outputs TRBD1, but without DNA this stays unchecked. Germline CDR1 reads SGHTA; CDR2 reads FQGTGA. The CDR3 is 14 amino acids. The CDR3 loop is CASSLPGQQETQYF.

The chain uses TRBV29-1 and TRBJ2-7; the TRBD1 assignment by TCRdb is unverifiable without DNA. Germline V gene sequence: CDR1 SQVTM, CDR2 ANQGSEA. The CDR3 consists of 15 residues. CDR3: CSVETWTGDLGEQYF.

The V call is TRBV12-3 or TRBV12-4, the J call TRBJ2-7; TCRdb indicates TRBD1, and absent DNA this call remains unverified. This CDR3 contains 12 residues. The CDR3 here is CASSRPRDEQYF.

The rearrangement joins TRBV7-6 to TRBJ2-3; without DNA, the TCRdb call of TRBD2 cannot be checked. CDR3 length: 15 residues. From germline, CDR1 is SGHVS and CDR2 FNYEAQ. CDR3: CASSTSGGASDTQYF. Filled out from reference TRBV7-6 and TRBJ2-3, the complete variable domain reads GAGVSQSPRYKVTKRGQDVALRCDPISGHVSLYWYRQALGQGPEFLTYFNYEAQQDKSGLPNDRFSAERPEGSISTLTIQRTEQRDSAMYRCASSTSGGASDTQYFGPGTRLTVL.

The rearrangement uses TRBV14 and TRBJ2-2; TCRdb indicates TRBD2, and absent DNA this call remains unverified. Germline V gene lookup returns CDR1 SGHDN and CDR2 FVKESK. This CDR3 is built from 14 residues. The CDR3 loop reads CATSPAFDTGELFF.